This TCR beta chain emerged from a study of graft-versus-host responses after intestinal transplantation (dated by TCRdb to 2020 to 2023). Some background on the complete study: The transplants that recipients received were multivisceral, liver-intestinal, or isolated intestinal. Anti-thymocyte globulin induction was given to all recipients, followed by maintenance tacrolimus and steroids for around three years. Bulk TCR-beta CDR3 sequencing was used to track graft-versus-host and host-versus-graft alloreactive T cell clones in the graft, circulation and bone marrow after intestinal transplantation. Alloreactive clones were identified by sequencing pre-transplant mixed lymphocyte reaction products and comparing these products with unstimulated pre-transplant donor and recipient T cells. The cohort enrolled about two dozen intestinal transplant recipients including one retransplant, and 3 patients lacking pretransplant specimens were excluded. Donor T cell macrochimerism was defined as a peak of at least 4% donor T cells among recipient peripheral blood mononuclear cells. Rather than being sequenced by the commercial service, samples from a few later patients were sequenced in-house on an Illumina MiSeq and processed with MiXCR.

V and J are trimmed by 3 bases and 1 base, and the gene matches miss 3 bases of the junction. Taken from cysteine to phenylalanine, the CDR3 has 15 residues. Only CDR3 DNA is held: 45 bases, read in frame from base 1. The germline V gene specifies SGDLS as CDR1 and YYNGEE as CDR2. Paper-wide results and their limitations: Early after transplant, peak levels of circulating GvH clones were associated with declines in HvG clones. GvH clones were detected in recipient bone marrow, and some of these GvH clones were observed earlier in ileal mucosa or blood, consistent with an intestinal mucosal origin. Conclusions were limited by the relatively low number and heterogeneity of intestinal transplant patients. High GvH to HvG T cell clonal ratios were observed in the allografts of patients with donor T cell macrochimerism.

The intended sense of this specimen's time point label: cells obtained before transplantation from donor or recipient. CD3+CD4+ and CD3+CD8+ populations were FACS-sorted from unstimulated pre-transplant donor and recipient cells taken from spleen or lymph nodes. In regard to this clone: Its cognate antigen has yet to be identified. No qualities accompany the bases; no much larger clone lies one base away. This specimen includes other DNA sequences encoding the same CDR3.

Libraries were built with the immunoSEQ multiplex PCR assay. For most patients, genomic DNA was isolated with the Qiagen DNeasy Blood and Tissue Kit and sent frozen to Adaptive Biotechnologies for TCR sequencing. For most patients, high-throughput TCR-beta CDR3 sequencing of genomic DNA was performed by Adaptive Biotechnologies. In the original analysis: Adaptive's ImmunoSEQ software was the source of the TCR sequencing data for roughly 19 patients, while a few other patients were processed with MiXCR and VDJtools. CD4 versus CD8 sorting errors were corrected by removing sequences found in both subsets at a frequency ratio below 5:1. CDR3 nucleotide sequences shared between donor and recipient were removed because their origin could not be assigned. Alloreactive clones required at least 2-fold expansion over unstimulated cells and minimum CFSE-low frequency of 0.002% (template counts) or 0.001% (read counts). Clones detected in sequenced pre-transplant spleen, lymph node, or MLR CFSE-low populations of the donor or recipient were defined as mappable. Cumulative frequency of alloreactive clones was calculated as a percentage of all sequences weighted by copy number. This immuneACCESS table, as held by TCRdb, lists in-frame sequences with V and J called but not all clones. Of the missing ones, under half trace to an unresolved V gene in checked studies; the others have no known cause. Clone size and V and J calls were adopted from that table, with D and trimming inferred from the DNA. The sample table lists about 120,000 clones, around 90% of them with a count of one. The ten largest clones add up to 0.2% to 0.25% of the sample.

Source: unstimulated CD4+ T cells sorted from spleen or lymph node cells, taken before transplant. The TCR was taken from a human donor who was the organ donor for an intestinal transplant. This chain joins TRBV9 to TRBJ2-1, and 8 junction bases match TRBD2. DNA sequence: TGTGCCAGCAGCGAAACTAGCGGATCCTACAATGAGCAGTTCTTC. It translates as CASSETSGSYNEQFF.